The clone carrying this TCR beta chain was seen a few times. This sample stems from a study of T-cell reconstitution after alpha-beta-depleted transplantation in children. The authors prepared the TCRbeta library with unique molecular identifiers. TCRdb re-derived calls from the PCR reads in MiXCR, one entry per CDR3 protein. The table records just under 550,000 distinct CDR3 sequences, 15% to 20% of them present only once. Germline lookup yields CDR1 DFQATT and CDR2 SNEGSKA (reference sequence). This CDR3 comprises 14 residues. Trimming removed 6 bases at V and 4 bases at J, with 18 bases between. The input for sequencing was PBMCs from the stem cell graft donor, taken from the stem cell graft. This receptor was obtained from a human donor who donated a stem cell graft to a child with acute lymphoblastic leukemia. The gene calls are TRBV20-1 and TRBJ1-1; perhaps TRBD1 as D (5 bases). The CDR3 nucleotides are TGCAGTGCAAAACCGCGGGGGAGAGGCACTGAAGCTTTCTTT. Protein: CSAKPRGRGTEAFF.